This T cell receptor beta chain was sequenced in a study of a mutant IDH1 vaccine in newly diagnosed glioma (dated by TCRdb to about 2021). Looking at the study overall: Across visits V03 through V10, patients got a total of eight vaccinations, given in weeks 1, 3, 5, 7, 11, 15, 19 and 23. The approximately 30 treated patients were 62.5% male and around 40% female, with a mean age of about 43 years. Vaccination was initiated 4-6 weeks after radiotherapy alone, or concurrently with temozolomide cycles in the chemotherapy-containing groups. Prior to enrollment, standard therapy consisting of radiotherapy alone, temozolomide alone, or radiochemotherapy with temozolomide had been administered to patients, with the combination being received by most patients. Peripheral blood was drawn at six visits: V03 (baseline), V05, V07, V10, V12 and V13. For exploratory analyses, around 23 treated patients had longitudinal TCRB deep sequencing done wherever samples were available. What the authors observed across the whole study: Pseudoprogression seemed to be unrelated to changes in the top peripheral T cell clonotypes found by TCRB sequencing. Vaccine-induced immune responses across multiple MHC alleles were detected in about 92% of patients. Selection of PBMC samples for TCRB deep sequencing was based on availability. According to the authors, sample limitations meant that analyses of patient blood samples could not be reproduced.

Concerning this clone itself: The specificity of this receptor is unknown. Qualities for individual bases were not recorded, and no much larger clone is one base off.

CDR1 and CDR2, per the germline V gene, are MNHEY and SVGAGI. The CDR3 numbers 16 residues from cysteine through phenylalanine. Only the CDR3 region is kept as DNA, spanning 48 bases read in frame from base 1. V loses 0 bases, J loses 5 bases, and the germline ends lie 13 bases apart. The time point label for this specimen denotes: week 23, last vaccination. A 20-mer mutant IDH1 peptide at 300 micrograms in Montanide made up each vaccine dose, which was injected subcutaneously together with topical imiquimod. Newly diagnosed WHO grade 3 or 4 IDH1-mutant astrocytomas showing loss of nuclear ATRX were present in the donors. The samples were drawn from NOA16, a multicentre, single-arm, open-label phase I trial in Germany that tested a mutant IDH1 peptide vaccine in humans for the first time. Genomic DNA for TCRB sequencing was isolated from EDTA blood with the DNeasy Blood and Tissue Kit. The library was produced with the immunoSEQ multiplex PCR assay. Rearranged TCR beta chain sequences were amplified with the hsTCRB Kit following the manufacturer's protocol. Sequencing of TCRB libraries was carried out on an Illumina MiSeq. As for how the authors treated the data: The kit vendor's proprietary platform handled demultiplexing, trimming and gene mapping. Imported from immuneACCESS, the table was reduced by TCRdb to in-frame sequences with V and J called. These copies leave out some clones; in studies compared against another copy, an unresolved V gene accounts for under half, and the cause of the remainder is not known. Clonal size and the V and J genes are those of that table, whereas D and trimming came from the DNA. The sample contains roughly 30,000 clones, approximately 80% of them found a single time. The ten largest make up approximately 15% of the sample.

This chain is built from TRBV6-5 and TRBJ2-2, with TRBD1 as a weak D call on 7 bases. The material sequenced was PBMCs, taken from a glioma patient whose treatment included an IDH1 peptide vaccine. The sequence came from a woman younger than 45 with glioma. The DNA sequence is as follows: TGTGCCAGCAGTTACTCCCAGGGGGGTTGGACCGGGGAGCTGTTTTTT. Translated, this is CASSYSQGGWTGELFF.